One and the same sample provided the 13 T cell receptor beta chains below, sequenced in a study of shared clonotypes between healthy human individuals. Clones were read by immunoSEQ multiplex PCR, and TCRdb kept only the in-frame ones, dropping some. The data hold around 980,000 clones, with around three quarters observed a single time. Sequenced: memory CD4+ T cells from PBMCs. Sample subset: CD45RA-negative fraction. The receptors here all came from a man in his late teens or twenties in good health. Some clones in this sample may be carry-over from other donors' samples.

The chain joins TRBV18 to TRBJ2-5; either TRBD1 or TRBD2 may fit D (6 bases each). From germline, CDR1 is KGHSH and CDR2 LQKENI. The V end lost 0 bases, the J end lost 1 base, and 15 bases lay between the germline ends. The CDR3 contains 17 residues. The CDR3 spells CASSPPRGVTAQETQYF. The CDR3 DNA reads TGTGCCAGCTCACCACCGAGGGGGGTAACAGCCCAAGAGACCCAGTACTTC.

The genes are TRBV5-4 and TRBJ2-2; D is ambiguous. The CDR3 contains 11 residues. V lost 6 bases, J lost 9 bases, and 9 bases lay in between. Germline V gene data show CDR1 as SGHNT and CDR2 as YYREEE (reference sequence). Here the CDR3 reads CASTSDRELFF. CDR3 bases: TGTGCCAGCACAAGCGACAGGGAGCTGTTTTTT. Full variable domain (remainder filled in from reference TRBV5-4 and TRBJ2-2): ETGVTQSPTHLIKTRGQQVTLRCSSQSGHNTVSWYQQALGQGPQFIFQYYREEENGRGNFPPRFSGLQFPNYSSELNVNALELDDSALYLCASTSDRELFFGEGSRLTVL.

This rearrangement joins TRBV6-1 to TRBJ2-6, with D possibly being TRBD2 (6 bases). CDR3 size: 15 residues. CDR1 is MNHNS and CDR2 is SASEGT in the germline V gene. Trimming shortened V by 4 bases and J by 0 bases, and 7 bases separated the two germline ends. CDR3 loop: CASSGGDSGANVLTF. In nucleotides, the CDR3 is TGTGCCAGCAGTGGGGGGGACTCTGGGGCCAACGTCCTGACTTTC.

A remark on this clone: It may be a read error: a sequence one base away is much more abundant. The rearrangement links TRBV7-9 to TRBJ2-2; D is undetermined. V lost 5 bases and J 4 bases, leaving 11 bases between the germline ends. The CDR3 loop spans 14 amino acids. From germline, CDR1 is SEHNR and CDR2 FQNEAQ (reference sequence). Here the CDR3 DNA reads TGTGCCAGCAGCCCCCAGGCTGGCACCGGGGAGCTGTTTTTT. Encoded protein: CASSPQAGTGELFF.

The V call is TRBV7-9, the J call TRBJ1-1; perhaps TRBD1 as D (5 bases). Looked up from germline, CDR1 is SEHNR and CDR2 is FQNEAQ (reference sequence). V was trimmed by 8 bases and J by 3 bases, leaving 13 bases between them. The CDR3 is 13 amino acids. The CDR3 sequence is CASGIRGDTEAFF. CDR3 DNA sequence: TGTGCCAGCGGGATAAGGGGAGACACTGAAGCTTTCTTT.

The rearrangement links TRBV18 to TRBJ1-1, with D perhaps TRBD1 (6 bases). In germline, CDR1 is KGHSH, CDR2 LQKENI. Trimming stripped 3 bases from V and 4 bases from J, with 15 bases between. The CDR3 loop spans 15 amino acids. CDR3 region: CASSPHRDTGTEAFF. CDR3 nucleotides: TGTGCCAGCTCACCTCACAGGGATACGGGCACTGAAGCTTTCTTT.

The chain is built from TRBV6-1 and TRBJ1-5; D might be TRBD1 (5 bases). V was clipped by 4 bases and J by 0 bases, with 10 bases between them. The germline gives CDR1 MNHNS, CDR2 SASEGT. The CDR3 is made up of 15 amino acids. CDR3 amino acids: CASSVQTDSNQPQHF. The CDR3 coding sequence is TGTGCCAGCAGTGTCCAGACAGATAGCAATCAGCCCCAGCATTTT.

About this clone itself: This CDR3 is also generated by other DNA sequences in the sample. CDR3 loop: CASSLAGGAGTGELFF. CDR3 in DNA: TGCGCCAGCAGCTTGGCTGGGGGCGCTGGCACCGGGGAGCTGTTTTTT. The chain uses TRBV5-1 and TRBJ2-2; possible D gene TRBD1, 6 bases. The CDR3 length is 16 residues. V was pared by 0 bases and J by 4 bases, with 13 bases between. Germline V gene lookup returns CDR1 SGHRS and CDR2 YFSETQ.

This clone was recorded once. V and J are TRBV11-3 and TRBJ2-2; D remains ambiguous. Germline CDR1 reads SGHNT; CDR2 reads YENEEA. The CDR3 has 12 residues. Trimming left V 5 bases short and J 6 bases short, with 7 bases between. The CDR3 coding sequence is TGTGCCAGCAGCCACGCCCCCGGGGAGCTGTTTTTT. Its protein product is CASSHAPGELFF. The complete variable domain, with remaining parts taken from reference TRBV11-3 and TRBJ2-2, reads EAGVVQSPRYKIIEKKQPVAFWCNPISGHNTLYWYLQNLGQGPELLIRYENEEAVDDSQLPKDRFSAERLKGVDSTLKIQPAELGDSAVYLCASSHAPGELFFGEGSRLTVL.

This chain uses TRBV6-1 with TRBJ1-5; 7 bases line up with TRBD1. Germline-derived CDR1 and CDR2 are MNHNS and SASEGT. This CDR3 is 17 amino acids long. The junction had 18 bases not matched to a gene; V was cut back by 4 bases and J by 9 bases. The CDR3 loop is CASSVGVTGAHPRPQHF. In DNA form, the CDR3 reads TGTGCCAGCAGTGTGGGAGTAACAGGGGCTCACCCAAGGCCCCAGCATTTT.

Comments on this clone: A far larger clone is just one base off, so this is likely a read error. Other DNA sequences within the sample encode an identical CDR3. The V call is TRBV30, the J call TRBJ1-4; D is possibly TRBD1 (5 bases). CDR3 length: 14 amino acids. V lost 5 bases and J 5 bases, leaving 15 bases between the germline ends. The germline V gene encodes CDR1 GTSNPN and CDR2 SVGIG (reference sequence). The CDR3 protein is CAWGGLELNEKLFF. The CDR3 coding sequence is TGTGCCTGGGGGGGGTTGGAACTAAATGAAAAACTGTTTTTT.

V gene TRBV7-9 combines with J gene TRBJ2-7; D tentatively fits TRBD1 or TRBD2 (6 bases each). V was pared by 3 bases and J by 6 bases, with 15 bases between. Germline CDR1 reads SEHNR; CDR2 reads FQNEAQ (reference sequence). The CDR3 length is 14 residues. In DNA, the CDR3 is TGTGCCAGCAGCTTTCACGACAGGAGGGGCGAGCAGTACTTC. As protein: CASSFHDRRGEQYF.

The chain couples TRBV11-1 to TRBJ2-3; D is uncertain. The CDR3 totals 14 residues. From germline, CDR1 is SGHAT and CDR2 FQDESV (reference sequence). V shed 3 bases and J shed 0 bases, with 7 bases lying between them. CDR3 coding DNA: TGTGCCAGCAGCTTTACAGCTAGCACAGATACGCAGTATTTT. Amino acid sequence: CASSFTASTDTQYF.